The 17 T cell receptor beta chains below all came from one sample that was sequenced in a study of CD8+ T cells in alopecia areata. Following extraction, RNA underwent reverse transcription to cDNA, which served as the sequencing template. The protocol was immunoSEQ multiplex PCR, while the TCRdb copy is restricted to in-frame clones and leaves out a portion. This table has roughly 120,000 clones, less than 60% appearing once. Treatment defined: oral pan-JAK inhibitor, 5-10 mg twice daily. This material consisted of CD4+ T cells sorted from blood, taken at week 24, from a patient treated with tofacitinib. The receptors shown here come from a human donor with alopecia areata.

This clone was found a few times. The chain joins TRBV27 to TRBJ2-7; possibly TRBD1 or TRBD2 for D (5 bases each). CDR1 and CDR2 from the germline V gene are MNHEY and SMNVEV (reference sequence). The CDR3 has 15 residues. V was pared by 0 bases and J by 6 bases, with 15 bases between. The CDR3 protein is CASSLSGTAQGEQYF. For the CDR3, the DNA is TGTGCCAGCAGTTTATCGGGGACCGCCCAAGGCGAGCAGTACTTC.

This clone was counted a single time. This chain links TRBV5-4 with TRBJ2-4, with D possibly called TRBD1 or TRBD2 (5 bases each). The germline V gene has CDR1 SGHNT and CDR2 YYREEE (reference sequence). V shed 4 bases and J shed 7 bases, with 18 bases lying between them. The CDR3 runs 15 residues. The CDR3 loop reads CASSRGGWAENIQYF. CDR3 DNA sequence: TGTGCCAGCAGCCGTGGGGGTTGGGCGGAGAACATTCAGTACTTC.

This sequence joins TRBV4-3 and TRBJ2-7; D is uncertain. CDR1 and CDR2 (germline): LGHNA, YSLEER. Between the trimmed V and J ends, which lost 0 bases and 0 bases, there was a span of 6 bases. The CDR3 totals 14 residues. CDR3 DNA: TGCGCCAGCAGCCAAGATTACAGCTCCTACGAGCAGTACTTC. This codes for CASSQDYSSYEQYF.

This clone was counted a few times. The chain carries TRBV28 and TRBJ2-7; a possible D gene is TRBD2 (6 bases). This CDR3 is built from 14 residues. CDR1 is MDHEN, CDR2 SYDVKM, per germline. V was pared by 5 bases and J by 2 bases, with 13 bases between. CDR3 residues: CASSPGDRAYEQYF. CDR3 nucleotides: TGTGCCAGCAGTCCGGGAGACCGAGCCTACGAGCAGTACTTC.

The chain carries TRBV5-1 and TRBJ2-2; D gene ambiguous. The CDR3 length is 16 residues. CDR1 is SGHRS, CDR2 YFSETQ, per germline. The germline V and J ends were trimmed by 3 bases and 1 base, with 13 bases remaining between them. CDR3 sequence (DNA): TGCGCCAGCAGCTCCAATTTGGTCGGGAACACCGGGGAGCTGTTTTTT. Translating gives CASSSNLVGNTGELFF.

The chain joins TRBV6-6 to TRBJ2-1; a weak D match, TRBD1 (6 bases). Per the germline V gene, CDR1 is MNHNY and CDR2 is SVGAGI (reference sequence). CDR3 length: 14 residues. The ends were cut back, 10 bases at V and 7 bases at J, with 20 bases in the middle. This chain's CDR3 is CATEPSTGDNEQFF. The CDR3, as DNA: TGTGCCACCGAACCCTCGACAGGTGATAATGAGCAGTTCTTC.

The chain combines TRBV5-1 with TRBJ2-6; tentative D call: TRBD1 (5 bases). From germline, CDR1 is SGHRS and CDR2 YFSETQ. There are 19 residues in the CDR3. Trimming removed 0 bases from V and 0 bases from J, with 16 bases in between. CDR3 loop: CASSLVGRAMSSGANVLTF. CDR3 DNA: TGCGCCAGCAGCTTGGTTGGCAGGGCAATGAGCTCTGGGGCCAACGTCCTGACTTTC.

V is TRBV4-1 and J is TRBJ1-1; D call uncertain. The CDR3 runs to 17 residues. Trimming removed 6 bases at V and 6 bases at J, with 26 bases between. CDR1 is MGHRA, CDR2 YSYEKL, per germline. In DNA form, the CDR3 reads TGCGCCAGCAGACGCATAAATTTGATCGAGATTGACGCTGAAGCTTTCTTT. Translating gives CASRRINLIEIDAEAFF.

This chain links TRBV29-1 with TRBJ1-2; 8 bases are shared with TRBD1. Germline V CDR1 and CDR2: SQVTM, ANQGSEA. Trimming cost V 4 bases and J 4 bases; bases outside gene matches: 5. CDR3 length: 13 residues. DNA of the CDR3: TGCAGCGTTGGGGTCGGGACAGGCTATGGCTACACCTTC. Protein product: CSVGVGTGYGYTF.

V is TRBV11-3 and J is TRBJ2-7; D call uncertain. CDR1 and CDR2 from the germline V gene are SGHNT and YENEEA. This CDR3 is built from 13 residues. V was clipped by 8 bases and J by 3 bases, with 14 bases between them. CDR3 DNA: TGTGCCAGCTCCGGCCTGAGAATCTACGAGCAGTACTTC. This gives the protein CASSGLRIYEQYF.

V gene TRBV30 combines with J gene TRBJ1-1; D uncertain. CDR1 and CDR2 from the germline V gene are GTSNPN and SVGIG (reference sequence). V dropped 0 bases and J dropped 10 bases, with 18 bases sitting between them. The CDR3 contains 14 residues. CDR3 protein: CAWSVRAKGTGAFF. Written as DNA, the CDR3 is TGTGCCTGGAGTGTAAGGGCCAAGGGAACGGGAGCTTTCTTT.

Comment on this clone: One end of the junction fails to match germline, which may point to a read error. V gene TRBV7-7 combines with J gene TRBJ2-1, with 10 bases fitting TRBD2. Germline V gene lookup returns CDR1 SSHAT and CDR2 FNYEAQ (reference sequence). The CDR3 extends over 13 amino acids. CDR3 sequence: CASSTGTSDEQFF. The CDR3 nucleotides are TGTGCTAGCAGCACCGGGACTAGCGATGAGCAGTTCTTC.

The rearrangement uses TRBV23-1 and TRBJ2-5; 11 bases map to TRBD2. TRBV23-1 is an ORF, with its function uncertain. J lost 4 bases, V lost 6 bases, and 7 bases had no gene match. The length of the CDR3 is 15 residues. CDR3 sequence: CASSPTGTSGETQYF. The CDR3 DNA reads as TGCGCCAGCAGCCCCACCGGGACTAGCGGAGAGACCCAGTACTTC.

The chain links TRBV29-1 to TRBJ2-5, with D perhaps TRBD1 (5 bases). The germline V and J ends were trimmed by 3 bases and 5 bases, with 13 bases remaining between them. Germline V gene data show CDR1 as SQVTM and CDR2 as ANQGSEA. The CDR3 contains 13 residues. The CDR3 is CSVDARVGETQYF. CDR3 DNA: TGCAGCGTTGATGCCAGGGTGGGGGAGACCCAGTACTTC.

V usage is TRBV5-4 and J usage is TRBJ2-7; 7 nucleotides line up with TRBD1. V dropped 4 bases and J dropped 0; count of bases not matched to a gene: 7. CDR1 and CDR2 (germline): SGHNT, YYREEE (reference sequence). This CDR3 has 15 amino acids. The CDR3 DNA sequence: TGTGCCAGCAGCGGGGCGACAGGGAGCTCCTACGAGCAGTACTTC. This codes for CASSGATGSSYEQYF.

The chain uses TRBV4-3 and TRBJ2-5, with D perhaps TRBD1 (5 bases). Per the germline V gene, CDR1 is LGHNA and CDR2 is YSLEER. The CDR3 has 14 amino acids. The germline V and J ends were trimmed by 1 base and 3 bases, with 9 bases remaining between them. The CDR3 DNA is TGCGCCAGCAGCCAAGGCCTCAGGGAAGAGACCCAGTACTTC. Amino acid sequence: CASSQGLREETQYF.

This chain uses TRBV10-3 with TRBJ2-3, with 12 bases matching TRBD2. This CDR3 is built from 16 residues. Germline trimming cut 6 bases from V and 1 base from J; bases unmatched to any gene: 5. Per the germline V gene, CDR1 is ENHRY and CDR2 is SYGVKD. This chain's CDR3 is CAIRPSGGAGTDTQYF. In DNA, the CDR3 is TGTGCCATCAGACCTAGCGGGGGGGCCGGCACAGATACGCAGTATTTT.